These T cell receptor beta chains were read from a single sample in a study of T cell repertoires in ileal Crohn's disease. Profiling relied on immunoSEQ multiplex PCR, and the TCRdb table lists in-frame clones only, not all of them. The table has 9,000 to 13,000 clones, roughly 80% seen once. Input material: ileal tissue. The source is an adult with Crohn's disease. CDR3s include the opening cysteine and the closing phenylalanine or tryptophan. A D gene is named only where the DNA matches it firmly. Where a row states a size, it is once, few, many or the class of an expanded clone; other rows omit it.

clone_size,j_call,v_call,d_call,cdr3_aa,cdr3_nt
-,TRBJ2-2,TRBV5-1,TRBD1,CASRARTGGTRRDGELFF,TGCGCCAGCAGGGCTCGGACAGGAGGAACGCGACGGGACGGGGAGCTGTTTTTT
-,TRBJ1-1,TRBV2,TRBD1,CAGKGGTGNTEAFF,TGTGCCGGGAAGGGGGGGACAGGGAACACTGAAGCTTTCTTT
-,TRBJ2-2,TRBV7-9,TRBD1,CASSLRDRGTGELFF,TGTGCCAGCAGCCTCCGGGACAGAGGCACCGGGGAGCTGTTTTTT
-,TRBJ2-7,TRBV27,TRBD1,CASSLGTDIFYEQYF,TGTGCCAGCAGCCTTGGGACAGATATTTTCTACGAGCAGTACTTC
-,TRBJ1-2,TRBV18,TRBD1,CASSPSPPGGNGYTF,TGTGCCAGCTCACCATCCCCCCCAGGGGGCAATGGCTACACCTTC
-,TRBJ2-2,TRBV18,TRBD1,CASSRTGEVTGELFF,TGTGCCAGCTCAAGGACAGGGGAGGTCACCGGGGAGCTGTTTTTT
-,TRBJ1-2,TRBV5-3,TRBD1,CARSLAPGQGVLVYGYTF,TGTGCCAGAAGCTTGGCCCCGGGACAGGGGGTGCTAGTCTATGGCTACACCTTC
-,TRBJ1-1,TRBV27,-,CASRTPRGRETEAFF,TGTGCCAGCAGAACTCCCCGAGGGAGGGAGACTGAAGCTTTCTTT
-,TRBJ2-3,TRBV7-3,TRBD2,CASSSAGGGLDTQYF,TGTGCCAGCAGCTCAGCGGGGGGAGGCTTAGATACGCAGTATTTT
-,TRBJ1-2,TRBV28,TRBD1,CASSPMGQPNYGYTF,TGTGCCAGCAGTCCCATGGGACAGCCTAACTATGGCTACACCTTC
once,TRBJ2-7,TRBV4-2,TRBD2,CASSQDRTSGRAPYEQYF,TGTGCCAGCAGCCAAGATCGAACTAGCGGGAGGGCCCCGTACGAGCAGTACTTC
-,TRBJ2-1,TRBV10-3,TRBD1,CAISESTGAYNEQFF,TGTGCCATCAGTGAGTCGACAGGGGCCTACAATGAGCAGTTCTTC
-,TRBJ2-3,TRBV6-1,TRBD2,CATGSLAGGTDTQYF,TGTGCCACCGGGAGTTTAGCGGGAGGGACAGATACGCAGTATTTT
large,TRBJ2-1,TRBV6-4,-,CASSLREQFF,TGTGCCAGCAGCCTCAGGGAGCAGTTCTTC
-,TRBJ2-6,TRBV10-3,-,CAISPRSTGPGANVLTF,TGTGCCATCAGCCCCAGATCCACAGGGCCCGGGGCCAACGTCCTGACTTTC
-,TRBJ2-7,TRBV5-1,TRBD2,CASSLGEISGISYEQYF,TGCGCCAGCAGTTTAGGCGAGATTAGCGGGATCTCCTACGAGCAGTACTTC
-,TRBJ2-2,TRBV4-2,TRBD2,CASSREVGSGELFF,TGTGCCAGCAGTCGGGAGGTTGGATCCGGGGAGCTGTTTTTT
-,TRBJ2-2,TRBV2,-,CASSEEGAGELFF,TGTGCCAGCAGTGAAGAAGGGGCCGGGGAGCTGTTTTTT
-,TRBJ2-7,TRBV10-1,TRBD1,CASSRQGMNEQYF,TGCGCCAGCAGTAGACAGGGGATGAACGAGCAGTACTTC
-,TRBJ2-5,TRBV5-6,-,CASSSSGSRETQYF,TGTGCCAGCAGCTCGTCGGGGTCCCGCGAGACCCAGTACTTC
-,TRBJ1-5,TRBV6-4,-,CASSQQANQPQHF,TGTGCCAGCAGTCAACAGGCCAATCAGCCCCAGCATTTT
-,TRBJ2-2,TRBV5-1,-,CASSLGTGSGTGELFF,TGCGCCAGCAGCTTGGGGACCGGGAGCGGCACCGGGGAGCTGTTTTTT
-,TRBJ1-5,TRBV6-6,-,CASSYRDTNQPQHF,TGTGCCAGCAGTTACCGCGACACCAATCAGCCCCAGCATTTT
-,TRBJ2-3,TRBV7-9,TRBD2,CASSYGTSGPTDTQYF,TGTGCCAGCAGCTACGGGACTAGCGGACCCACAGATACGCAGTATTTT
-,TRBJ2-1,TRBV28,TRBD1,CASSPSRTGGYNEQFF,TGTGCCAGCAGCCCATCCCGGACAGGGGGCTACAATGAGCAGTTCTTC
once,TRBJ1-1,TRBV28,TRBD1,CASSSGGGSEAFF,TGTGCCAGCAGTTCAGGGGGCGGGTCTGAAGCTTTCTTT
-,TRBJ2-3,TRBV5-1,TRBD1,CASSRDRGTRTDTQYF,TGCGCCAGCAGCAGGGACAGGGGGACTCGCACAGATACGCAGTATTTT
-,TRBJ1-5,TRBV5-6,TRBD1,CASSSTGVAEHF,TGTGCCAGCAGCTCGACAGGGGTGGCGGAGCATTTT
-,TRBJ2-7,TRBV19,TRBD2,CASSMTSLSYEQYF,TGTGCCAGTAGTATGACTAGCCTCTCCTACGAGCAGTACTTC
-,TRBJ1-1,TRBV6-1,-,CASSPDDNRAEAFF,TGTGCCAGCAGTCCCGACGATAACAGGGCTGAAGCTTTCTTT
-,TRBJ1-1,TRBV7-3,TRBD1,CASSKTGTGGNTEAFF,TGTGCCAGCAGCAAGACCGGGACAGGGGGCAACACTGAAGCTTTCTTT
-,TRBJ2-1,TRBV5-6,-,CASSFQQRFGNEQFF,TGTGCCAGCAGCTTTCAGCAGCGGTTTGGCAATGAGCAGTTCTTC
-,TRBJ1-1,TRBV21-1,-,CASRGQGDTEAFF,TGTGCCAGCAGGGGACAGGGCGACACTGAAGCTTTCTTT
-,TRBJ2-6,TRBV18,TRBD2,CASSLTGTRASSGANVLTF,TGTGCCAGCTCACTTACCGGGACTAGGGCGTCCTCTGGGGCCAACGTCCTGACTTTC
-,TRBJ2-7,TRBV15,-,CATSRVPSYEQYF,TGTGCCACCAGCAGAGTTCCTTCCTACGAGCAGTACTTC
-,TRBJ2-1,TRBV19,-,CASSHPVNEQFF,TGTGCCAGTAGTCACCCAGTAAATGAGCAGTTCTTC
-,TRBJ2-3,TRBV6-1,TRBD2,CASSEPGLAASTDTQYF,TGTGCCAGCAGTGAACCGGGACTAGCGGCTAGCACAGATACGCAGTATTTT
-,TRBJ2-3,TRBV2,TRBD2,CASSGEGSDTQYF,TGTGCCAGCAGTGGGGAGGGCTCAGATACGCAGTATTTT
-,TRBJ2-4,TRBV2,TRBD1,CASSSQGALAKNIQYF,TGTGCCAGCAGTTCACAGGGGGCCTTAGCCAAAAACATTCAGTACTTC
-,TRBJ1-3,TRBV5-5,TRBD1,CASSLDGTAGNTIYF,TGTGCCAGCAGCTTAGATGGGACAGCTGGAAACACCATATATTTT
-,TRBJ2-7,TRBV10-1,TRBD1,CASSEGTGTYEQYF,TGCGCCAGCAGTGAGGGGACAGGGACCTACGAGCAGTACTTC
-,TRBJ2-3,TRBV7-9,TRBD2,CASSRLRLAGVGTDTQYF,TGTGCCAGCAGCCGACTTAGACTAGCGGGAGTTGGCACAGATACGCAGTATTTT
-,TRBJ1-4,TRBV2,TRBD1,CASSGQATNEKLFF,TGTGCCAGCAGCGGACAGGCAACTAATGAAAAACTGTTTTTT
large,TRBJ2-2,TRBV5-8,TRBD1,CASSLQGAGTGELFF,TGTGCCAGCAGCTTACAGGGGGCTGGGACCGGGGAGCTGTTTTTT
-,TRBJ2-7,TRBV5-1,TRBD2,CASGGQSGRGMMSEQYF,TGCGCCAGCGGAGGACAAAGCGGGAGGGGAATGATGAGCGAGCAGTACTTC